The 32 T cell receptor beta chains in this list originate from one sample, sequenced in a study of T cells expressing NK-cell markers. One entry per CDR3 protein, without DNA, is what TCRdb gives after re-calling the 5' RACE reads. This sample's table reports 200,000 to 300,000 distinct CDR3 sequences. The specimen was blood T cells: a sorted CD56 or NKG2C T cell subset, CD4+ or CD8+ T cells, or bulk PBMC T cells (not recorded which). The source is a man aged 18 to 35 in good health.

The gene calls are TRBV7-9 and TRBJ2-2; absent DNA, TCRdb's TRBD2 call cannot be checked. CDR1 and CDR2 from the germline V gene are SEHNR and FQNEAQ (reference sequence). CDR3 length: 16 residues. The CDR3: CASSLEALGARRELFF.

The chain couples TRBV28 to TRBJ2-5. Germline loops: CDR1 MDHEN, CDR2 SYDVKM. This CDR3 has 16 residues. CDR3 protein: CASSLEVVGVQETQYF.

V and J are TRBV5-4 and TRBJ2-1; TCRdb calls TRBD1, which cannot be checked without DNA. Germline V CDR1 and CDR2: SGHNT, YYREEE (reference sequence). The CDR3 runs to 15 residues. The CDR3 loop is CASSPGVGEHNEQFF.

This rearrangement joins TRBV28 to TRBJ2-2; TCRdb's D gene call, TRBD1, goes unchecked for lack of DNA. The CDR3 contains 15 residues. The germline V gene has CDR1 MDHEN and CDR2 SYDVKM. Here the CDR3 reads CASTPGQIHTGELFF.

V usage is TRBV5-1 and J usage is TRBJ2-2; TCRdb outputs TRBD1, but without DNA this stays unchecked. The CDR3 extends over 15 amino acids. Looked up from germline, CDR1 is SGHRS and CDR2 is YFSETQ. CDR3 region: CASSARQGRTGELFF.

V gene TRBV3-1 combines with J gene TRBJ2-7. This CDR3 has 13 amino acids. From germline, CDR1 is LGHDT and CDR2 YNNKEL (reference sequence). The CDR3 protein is CASSRTEYYEQYF.

V gene TRBV7-2 combines with J gene TRBJ2-3; there is no DNA to check the TCRdb D call of TRBD2. The CDR3 is 16 residues long. Germline V gene sequence: CDR1 SGHTA, CDR2 FQGNSA. CDR3: CASSFYVGRAKDTQYF. Full variable domain (rest looked up from reference TRBV7-2 and TRBJ2-3): GAGVSQSPSNKVTEKGKDVELRCDPISGHTALYWYRQSLGQGLEFLIYFQGNSAPDKSGLPSDRFSAERTGGSVSTLTIQRTQQEDSAVYLCASSFYVGRAKDTQYFGPGTRLTVL.

The chain carries TRBV27 and TRBJ2-1; the D gene TCRdb calls, TRBD2, cannot be checked with no DNA. The germline CDR1 and CDR2 sequences are MNHEY and SMNVEV (reference sequence). The CDR3 spans 15 residues. This CDR3 reads CASSYRLAGRHEQFF.

The V and J genes are TRBV5-1 and TRBJ2-4; TCRdb calls TRBD2, which cannot be checked without DNA. There are 16 residues in the CDR3. In germline, CDR1 is SGHRS, CDR2 YFSETQ. The CDR3 is CASSLTSGSSSNIQYF.

CDR3 protein: CASSKGRGKTRLIYNEQFF. The chain uses TRBV21-1 and TRBJ2-1; TCRdb picks TRBD2, but there is no DNA to check that call. TRBV21-1 is a known pseudogene. The CDR3 is made up of 19 amino acids.

The chain couples TRBV12-3 or TRBV12-4 to TRBJ2-1. This CDR3 region has 15 residues. CDR3 amino acids: CASSGSLRLNNEQFF.

J is TRBJ2-5 and V is TRBV18; TCRdb selects TRBD1, and the lack of DNA leaves this call unchecked. The germline V gene encodes CDR1 KGHSH and CDR2 LQKENI. The CDR3 runs 15 residues. This chain's CDR3 is CASSPGTGGRETQYF. The variable domain in full, with the rest retrieved from reference TRBV18 and TRBJ2-5, is NAGVMQNPRHLVRRRGQEARLRCSPMKGHSHVYWYRQLPEEGLKFMVYLQKENIIDESGMPKERFSAEFPKEGPSILRIQQVVRGDSAAYFCASSPGTGGRETQYFGPGTRLLVL.

The rearrangement links TRBV7-6 to TRBJ2-2; TCRdb proposes TRBD1, but this gene call is untestable without DNA. The length of the CDR3 is 19 residues. Germline lookup yields CDR1 SGHVS and CDR2 FNYEAQ. CDR3 protein: CASSLGAGQGRLNTGELFF.

The chain couples TRBV7-2 to TRBJ2-7; the D call of TRBD2 rests on TCRdb alone, since no DNA is present to check it. This CDR3 has 14 residues. Per the germline V gene, CDR1 is SGHTA and CDR2 is FQGNSA. CDR3: CASRKAGSSYEQYF. Drawing the rest from reference TRBV7-2 and TRBJ2-7, the complete variable domain is GAGVSQSPSNKVTEKGKDVELRCDPISGHTALYWYRQSLGQGLEFLIYFQGNSAPDKSGLPSDRFSAERTGGSVSTLTIQRTQQEDSAVYLCASRKAGSSYEQYFGPGTRLTVT.

This CDR3 is CASSLDRGHTQYF. The chain joins TRBV7-8 to TRBJ2-3. This CDR3 region has 13 residues. Germline V gene sequence: CDR1 SGHVS, CDR2 FQNEAQ. Variable domain in full (rest from reference TRBV7-8 and TRBJ2-3): GAGVSQSPRYKVAKRGQDVALRCDPISGHVSLFWYQQALGQGPEFLTYFQNEAQLDKSGLPSDRFFAERPEGSVSTLKIQRTQQEDSAVYLCASSLDRGHTQYFGPGTRLTVL.

The chain is built from TRBV7-8 and TRBJ2-2; there is no DNA to check the TCRdb D call of TRBD1. Germline lookup yields CDR1 SGHVS and CDR2 FQNEAQ. The CDR3 length is 16 residues. CDR3 in amino acids: CASSLSRVSRAGELFF.

The chain has TRBV4-1 and TRBJ2-4; the TCRdb D gene call, TRBD1, has no DNA to confirm it. The CDR3 length is 16 residues. The germline CDR1 and CDR2 sequences are MGHRA and YSYEKL. CDR3 in amino acids: CASSHPGDLAKNIQYF.

The chain joins TRBV7-2 to TRBJ1-5; TCRdb names TRBD1, which stays unverified in the absence of DNA. Per the germline V gene, CDR1 is SGHTA and CDR2 is FQGNSA. This CDR3 is 14 amino acids long. This CDR3 reads CASSLRQGSQPQHF. Full variable domain (outside the CDR3, taken from reference TRBV7-2 and TRBJ1-5): GAGVSQSPSNKVTEKGKDVELRCDPISGHTALYWYRQSLGQGLEFLIYFQGNSAPDKSGLPSDRFSAERTGGSVSTLTIQRTQQEDSAVYLCASSLRQGSQPQHFGDGTRLSIL.

The V gene is TRBV29-1, the J gene TRBJ2-1. Germline-derived CDR1 and CDR2 are SQVTM and ANQGSEA. The CDR3 length is 11 residues. The CDR3 region is CSVVDANEQFF.

V usage is TRBV24-1 and J usage is TRBJ2-3. The CDR3 sequence is 11 residues long. Germline lookup yields CDR1 KGHDR and CDR2 SFDVKD. The CDR3 here is CATSSTDTQYF.

This sequence joins TRBV20-1 and TRBJ2-3; TCRdb lists TRBD2, though no DNA is available to test this call. Germline V CDR1 and CDR2: DFQATT, SNEGSKA (reference sequence). The CDR3 extends over 15 amino acids. CDR3 residues: CSARPQGRATDTQYF.

V gene TRBV7-8 combines with J gene TRBJ2-1; lacking DNA, the TRBD1 call made by TCRdb goes unchecked. The CDR3 totals 16 residues. Per germline, CDR1 SGHVS and CDR2 FQNEAQ. The CDR3: CASSRVLGQTYNEQFF.

The chain employs TRBV12-3 or TRBV12-4 and TRBJ2-3; without DNA, the TCRdb call of TRBD2 cannot be checked. The CDR3 is made up of 16 amino acids. The CDR3 protein is CASSPAGTRSTDTQYF.

The chain has TRBV6-5 and TRBJ1-1; TCRdb returns TRBD1, unconfirmable since there is no DNA. The CDR3 totals 12 residues. In germline, CDR1 is MNHEY, CDR2 SVGAGI. The chain's CDR3 is CASTSTGTEAFF.

V and J are TRBV20-1 and TRBJ2-1; TCRdb's D gene call, TRBD1, goes unchecked for lack of DNA. Germline V CDR1 and CDR2: DFQATT, SNEGSKA (reference sequence). The CDR3 totals 17 residues. The chain's CDR3 is CSATERPGRRSYNEQFF.

The rearrangement joins TRBV7-3 to TRBJ2-3; the TCRdb call, TRBD2, lacks DNA for checking. Looked up from germline, CDR1 is SGHTA and CDR2 is FQGTGA. The CDR3 runs to 19 residues. CDR3 in amino acids: CASSLTSGTSGRATDTQYF.

The gene calls are TRBV5-1 and TRBJ2-3; TCRdb calls TRBD2, which cannot be checked without DNA. There are 17 residues in the CDR3. CDR1 is SGHRS and CDR2 is YFSETQ in the germline V gene. Here the CDR3 reads CASSSYPTSTNGDTQYF. The full variable domain, completed using reference TRBV5-1 and TRBJ2-3, is KAGVTQTPRYLIKTRGQQVTLSCSPISGHRSVSWYQQTPGQGLQFLFEYFSETQRNKGNFPGRFSGRQFSNSRSEMNVSTLELGDSALYLCASSSYPTSTNGDTQYFGPGTRLTVL.

This rearrangement joins TRBV5-1 to TRBJ2-2; TCRdb picks TRBD2, but there is no DNA to check that call. This CDR3 is built from 16 residues. Germline CDR1 SGHRS, CDR2 YFSETQ. The CDR3 loop is CASSLAGSSSTGELFF.

The V and J genes are TRBV20-1 and TRBJ2-3; the TRBD1 assignment by TCRdb is unverifiable without DNA. The length of the CDR3 is 15 residues. Germline CDR1 and CDR2: DFQATT and SNEGSKA (reference sequence). The CDR3 here is CSAGQGASITDTQYF.

The chain has TRBV11-2 and TRBJ2-1; there is no DNA to check the TCRdb D call of TRBD1. Germline V gives CDR1 SGHAT, CDR2 FQNNGV. The CDR3 extends over 15 amino acids. The CDR3 loop reads CASSSRERMYNEQFF. The full variable domain, its missing parts supplied by reference TRBV11-2 and TRBJ2-1, is EAGVAQSPRYKIIEKRQSVAFWCNPISGHATLYWYQQILGQGPKLLIQFQNNGVVDDSQLPKDRFSAERLKGVDSTLKIQPAKLEDSAVYLCASSSRERMYNEQFFGPGTRLTVL.

The chain links TRBV28 to TRBJ2-1; no DNA is available, so the TRBD1 call from TCRdb remains unchecked. The germline CDR1 and CDR2 sequences are MDHEN and SYDVKM. The CDR3 loop spans 14 amino acids. The CDR3: CASSRDHSYNEQFF.

This chain joins TRBV5-1 and TRBJ2-7. Germline V gene sequence: CDR1 SGHRS, CDR2 YFSETQ. The CDR3 has 18 amino acids. The CDR3 here is CASSLASPADSHPREQYF.